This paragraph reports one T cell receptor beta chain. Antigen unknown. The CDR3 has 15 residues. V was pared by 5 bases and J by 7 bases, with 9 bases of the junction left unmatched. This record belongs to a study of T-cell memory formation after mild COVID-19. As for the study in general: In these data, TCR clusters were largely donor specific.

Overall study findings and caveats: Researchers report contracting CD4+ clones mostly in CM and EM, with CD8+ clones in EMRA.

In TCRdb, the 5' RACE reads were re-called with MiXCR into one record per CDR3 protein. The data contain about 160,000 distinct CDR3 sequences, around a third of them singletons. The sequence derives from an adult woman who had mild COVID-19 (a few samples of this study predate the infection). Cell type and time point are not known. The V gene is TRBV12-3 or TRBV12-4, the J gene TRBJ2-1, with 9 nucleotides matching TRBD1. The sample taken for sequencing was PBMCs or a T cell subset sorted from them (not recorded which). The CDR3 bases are TGTGCCAGCAGTGATCCGGGACAGGGAAGTAATGAGCAGTTCTTC. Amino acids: CASSDPGQGSNEQFF.